This T cell receptor (beta chain) was sequenced for a study of blood T cells in healthy people across ages. Trimming took off 4 bases at V and 4 bases at J, with 11 bases between the two ends. The germline V gene has CDR1 MNHNS and CDR2 SASEGT. CDR3 length: 13 amino acids. General study results and limits: What prevented conclusive comparison of naive and antigen-experienced cells was that PBMCs were unsorted.

The authors ran a second PCR of roughly 6 to 12 cycles using a sample-barcoded 5' primer and a J-beta primer mix. In TCRdb, the 5' RACE reads were re-called with MiXCR into one record per CDR3 protein. The table includes about 1.4 million distinct CDR3 sequences, approximately 59% detected once. As concerns this clonotype: Its target is not known.

The genes are TRBV6-1 and TRBJ2-7; D remains ambiguous. This clonotype originated in a man aged 18 to 29 in good health. Sample: blood. Here the CDR3 reads CASSGPGSYEQYF. The CDR3 bases are TGTGCCAGCAGTGGCCCAGGATCTTACGAGCAGTACTTC.